These T cell receptor beta chains were read from a single sample in a study of blood T cell repertoires in COVID-19. Sequencing was performed with immunoSEQ multiplex PCR; in TCRdb, only in-frame clones are kept and a portion is missing. Altogether some 78,000 clones are present, about 89% being singletons, with the ten largest covering around 4.5%. Sequenced: peripheral blood. The receptor set was obtained from a man aged 45-65 years with active or convalescent COVID-19. The CDR3 runs from the conserved cysteine through the conserved F or W. Fields, in order: clone size, D gene, V gene, J gene, CDR3 DNA, CDR3 protein. The D gene is left open where the match is weak. For some rows the clone size is stated as once, few or many, or as a class when expanded; others skip it.

abundance: NA; d_gene: NA; v_gene: TRBV5-1; j_gene: TRBJ2-1; CDR3nt: TGCGCCAGCAGACTAAGCGGGCCCGTCAATGAGCAGTTCTTC; CDR3aa: CASRLSGPVNEQFF
abundance: NA; d_gene: NA; v_gene: TRBV10-1; j_gene: TRBJ2-5; CDR3nt: TGCGCCAGCAGTGGAGGTGGCCGCGCAGAGACCCAGTACTTC; CDR3aa: CASSGGGRAETQYF
abundance: once; d_gene: TRBD1; v_gene: TRBV5-1; j_gene: TRBJ1-2; CDR3nt: TGCGCCAGCAGCACCACGGGACAGGGGGCTGGCTACACCTTC; CDR3aa: CASSTTGQGAGYTF
abundance: NA; d_gene: NA; v_gene: TRBV28; j_gene: TRBJ1-2; CDR3nt: TGTGCCAGCACCCTCGGGGGAAACTATGGCTACACCTTC; CDR3aa: CASTLGGNYGYTF
abundance: NA; d_gene: NA; v_gene: TRBV27; j_gene: TRBJ2-2; CDR3nt: TGTGCCAGCAGTCCCCCGAGGACCGGGGAGCTGTTTTTT; CDR3aa: CASSPPRTGELFF
abundance: once; d_gene: NA; v_gene: TRBV12-3/TRBV12-4; j_gene: TRBJ2-7; CDR3nt: TGTGCCAGCAGTTATCAGGTCGAGCAGTACTTC; CDR3aa: CASSYQVEQYF
abundance: few; d_gene: TRBD1; v_gene: TRBV7-8; j_gene: TRBJ1-5; CDR3nt: TGTGCCAGCAGCCCGCAGACAGGGAGAGATCAGCCCCAGCATTTT; CDR3aa: CASSPQTGRDQPQHF
abundance: NA; d_gene: TRBD1; v_gene: TRBV19; j_gene: TRBJ2-6; CDR3nt: TGTGCCAGTAGCCGGACCGGGACAGGGGGCTATGGGGCCAACGTCCTGACTTTC; CDR3aa: CASSRTGTGGYGANVLTF
abundance: NA; d_gene: TRBD1; v_gene: TRBV6-2/TRBV6-3; j_gene: TRBJ2-7; CDR3nt: TGTGCCAGCAGTAAACTACCGGGACAGTCCTACGAGCAGTACTTC; CDR3aa: CASSKLPGQSYEQYF
abundance: NA; d_gene: TRBD2; v_gene: TRBV5-1; j_gene: TRBJ2-7; CDR3nt: TGCGCCAGCAGCGCGGGGGACGCGACAGCCTACGAGCAGTACTTC; CDR3aa: CASSAGDATAYEQYF
abundance: NA; d_gene: NA; v_gene: TRBV6-2/TRBV6-3; j_gene: TRBJ1-1; CDR3nt: TGTGCCAGCAGTTTGCCCCAGGGCGCTGAAGCTTTCTTT; CDR3aa: CASSLPQGAEAFF
abundance: NA; d_gene: NA; v_gene: TRBV3-1/TRBV3-2; j_gene: TRBJ2-5; CDR3nt: TGTGCCAGCAGCCAAGGGGCAGGGTGGTATGGGACCCAGTACTTC; CDR3aa: CASSQGAGWYGTQYF
abundance: NA; d_gene: NA; v_gene: TRBV6-5; j_gene: TRBJ2-5; CDR3nt: TGTGCCAGCAGACCTTGGGGGCGTTCCCAAGAGACCCAGTACTTC; CDR3aa: CASRPWGRSQETQYF
abundance: NA; d_gene: NA; v_gene: TRBV18; j_gene: TRBJ2-2; CDR3nt: TGTGCCAGCTCACCACCGAACGGGGGGAACACCGGGGAGCTGTTTTTT; CDR3aa: CASSPPNGGNTGELFF
abundance: NA; d_gene: NA; v_gene: TRBV27; j_gene: TRBJ2-7; CDR3nt: TGTGCCAGCAGTTTTGGGGACTTAGTAGTTCAGTACTTC; CDR3aa: CASSFGDLVVQYF
abundance: NA; d_gene: TRBD1; v_gene: TRBV6-5; j_gene: TRBJ2-1; CDR3nt: TGTGCCAGCCATGGGGGCCAGACAGGGACAAATGAGCAGTTCTTC; CDR3aa: CASHGGQTGTNEQFF
abundance: NA; d_gene: TRBD1; v_gene: TRBV19; j_gene: TRBJ1-3; CDR3nt: TGTGCCAGTAGGGGAGCCAGGGACAGGTCTTCCTCTGGAAACACCATATATTTT; CDR3aa: CASRGARDRSSSGNTIYF
abundance: few; d_gene: NA; v_gene: TRBV5-1; j_gene: TRBJ1-4; CDR3nt: TGCGCCAGCAGCTTGGGTGGTAATAGTGAAAAACTGTTTTTT; CDR3aa: CASSLGGNSEKLFF
abundance: NA; d_gene: NA; v_gene: TRBV7-2; j_gene: TRBJ1-1; CDR3nt: TGTGCCAGCAGCACTCCTAGGTGGACTGAAGCTTTCTTT; CDR3aa: CASSTPRWTEAFF
abundance: NA; d_gene: TRBD1; v_gene: TRBV4-3; j_gene: TRBJ2-7; CDR3nt: TGCGCCAGCAGCCAAGCATCCGACAGGGGATACGAGCAGTACTTC; CDR3aa: CASSQASDRGYEQYF
abundance: NA; d_gene: TRBD2; v_gene: TRBV5-5; j_gene: TRBJ2-5; CDR3nt: TGTGCCAGCAGCTTGGTAGGGACTAAAATACAAGAGACCCAGTACTTC; CDR3aa: CASSLVGTKIQETQYF
abundance: NA; d_gene: NA; v_gene: TRBV19; j_gene: TRBJ2-4; CDR3nt: TGTGCCAGTAGTATCCTGGCCGATATAGCCAAAAACATTCAGTACTTC; CDR3aa: CASSILADIAKNIQYF
abundance: few; d_gene: TRBD2; v_gene: TRBV24-1; j_gene: TRBJ2-3; CDR3nt: TGTGCCACCAGTGTGCTAGCGGGGGGTAAGACAGATACGCAGTATTTT; CDR3aa: CATSVLAGGKTDTQYF
abundance: NA; d_gene: NA; v_gene: TRBV24-1; j_gene: TRBJ1-2; CDR3nt: TGTGCCACCAGGGACAGTGCTAACTATGGCTACACCTTC; CDR3aa: CATRDSANYGYTF